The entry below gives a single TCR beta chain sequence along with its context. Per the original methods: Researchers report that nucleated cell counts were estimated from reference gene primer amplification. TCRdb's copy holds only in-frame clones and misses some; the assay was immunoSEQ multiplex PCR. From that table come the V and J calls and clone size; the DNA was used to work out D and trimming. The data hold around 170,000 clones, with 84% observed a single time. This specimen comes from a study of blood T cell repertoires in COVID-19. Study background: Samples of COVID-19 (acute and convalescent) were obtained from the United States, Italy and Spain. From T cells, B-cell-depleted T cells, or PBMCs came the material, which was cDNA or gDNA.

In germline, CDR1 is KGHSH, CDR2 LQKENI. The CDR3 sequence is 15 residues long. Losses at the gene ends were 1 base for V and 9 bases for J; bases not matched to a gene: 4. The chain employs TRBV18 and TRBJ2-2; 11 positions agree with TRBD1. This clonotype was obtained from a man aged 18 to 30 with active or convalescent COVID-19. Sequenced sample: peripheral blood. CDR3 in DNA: TGTGCCAGCTCACCACGGACAGGGGGCAGCTGGGAGCTGTTTTTT. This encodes CASSPRTGGSWELFF.